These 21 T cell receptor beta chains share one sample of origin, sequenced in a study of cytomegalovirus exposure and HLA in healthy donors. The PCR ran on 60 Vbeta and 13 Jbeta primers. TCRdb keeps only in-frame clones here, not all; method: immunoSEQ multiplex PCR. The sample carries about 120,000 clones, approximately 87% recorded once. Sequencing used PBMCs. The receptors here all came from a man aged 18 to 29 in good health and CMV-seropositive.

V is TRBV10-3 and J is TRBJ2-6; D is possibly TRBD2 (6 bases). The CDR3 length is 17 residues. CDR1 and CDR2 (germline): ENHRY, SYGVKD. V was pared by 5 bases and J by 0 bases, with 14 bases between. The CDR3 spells CAISYSGGNSGANVLTF. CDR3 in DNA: TGTGCCATCAGTTATTCTGGAGGGAACTCTGGGGCCAACGTCCTGACTTTC.

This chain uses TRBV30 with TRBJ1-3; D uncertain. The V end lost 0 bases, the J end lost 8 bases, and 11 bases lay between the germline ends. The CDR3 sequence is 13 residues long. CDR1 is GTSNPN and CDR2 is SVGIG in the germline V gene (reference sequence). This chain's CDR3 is CAWSVLGVDTIYF. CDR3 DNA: TGTGCCTGGAGTGTACTAGGTGTGGACACCATATATTTT.

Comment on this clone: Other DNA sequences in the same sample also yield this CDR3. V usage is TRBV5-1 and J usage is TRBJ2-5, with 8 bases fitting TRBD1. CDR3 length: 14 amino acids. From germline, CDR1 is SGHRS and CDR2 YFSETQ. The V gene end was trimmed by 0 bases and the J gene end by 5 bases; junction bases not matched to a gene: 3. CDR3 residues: CASSLGTGQETQYF. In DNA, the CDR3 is TGCGCCAGCAGCTTGGGGACAGGGCAGGAGACCCAGTACTTC.

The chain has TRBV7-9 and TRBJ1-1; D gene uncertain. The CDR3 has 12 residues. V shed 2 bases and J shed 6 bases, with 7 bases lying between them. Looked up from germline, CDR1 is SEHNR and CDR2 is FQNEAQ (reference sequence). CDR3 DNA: TGTGCCAGCAGCTTAAGAGAGGCTGAAGCTTTCTTT. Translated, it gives CASSLREAEAFF.

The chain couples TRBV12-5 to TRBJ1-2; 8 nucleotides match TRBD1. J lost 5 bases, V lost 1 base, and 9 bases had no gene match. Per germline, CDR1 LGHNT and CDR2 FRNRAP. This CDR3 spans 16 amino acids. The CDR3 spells CASGLESTGTGYGYTF. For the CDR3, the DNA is TGTGCTAGTGGTTTGGAGAGTACCGGGACAGGTTATGGCTACACCTTC.

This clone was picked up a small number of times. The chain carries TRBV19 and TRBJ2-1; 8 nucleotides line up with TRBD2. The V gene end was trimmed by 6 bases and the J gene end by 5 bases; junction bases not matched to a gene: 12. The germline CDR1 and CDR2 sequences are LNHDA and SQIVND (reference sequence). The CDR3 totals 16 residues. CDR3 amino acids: CASSFVAGGDHNEQFF. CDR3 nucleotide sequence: TGTGCCAGTAGCTTTGTGGCGGGGGGAGATCACAATGAGCAGTTCTTC. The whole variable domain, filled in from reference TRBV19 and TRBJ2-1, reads DGGITQSPKYLFRKEGQNVTLSCEQNLNHDAMYWYRQDPGQGLRLIYYSQIVNDFQKGDIAEGYSVSREKKESFPLTVTSAQKNPTAFYLCASSFVAGGDHNEQFFGPGTRLTVL.

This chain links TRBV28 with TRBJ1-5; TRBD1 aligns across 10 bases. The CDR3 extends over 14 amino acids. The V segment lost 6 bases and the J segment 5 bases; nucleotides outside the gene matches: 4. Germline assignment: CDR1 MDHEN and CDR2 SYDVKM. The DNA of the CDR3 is TGTGCCAGCAGAAGGACAGGGGGGGATCAGCCCCAGCATTTT. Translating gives CASRRTGGDQPQHF. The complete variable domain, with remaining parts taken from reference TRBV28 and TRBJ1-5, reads DVKVTQSSRYLVKRTGEKVFLECVQDMDHENMFWYRQDPGLGLRLIYFSYDVKMKEKGDIPEGYSVSREKKERFSLILESASTNQTSMYLCASRRTGGDQPQHFGDGTRLSIL.

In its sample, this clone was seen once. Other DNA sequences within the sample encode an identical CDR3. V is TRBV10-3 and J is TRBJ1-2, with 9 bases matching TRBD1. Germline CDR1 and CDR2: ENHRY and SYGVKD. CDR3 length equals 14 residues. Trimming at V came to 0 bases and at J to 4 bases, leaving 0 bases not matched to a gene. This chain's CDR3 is CAISESDRGYGYTF. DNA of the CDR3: TGTGCCATCAGTGAGTCGGACAGGGGCTATGGCTACACCTTC.

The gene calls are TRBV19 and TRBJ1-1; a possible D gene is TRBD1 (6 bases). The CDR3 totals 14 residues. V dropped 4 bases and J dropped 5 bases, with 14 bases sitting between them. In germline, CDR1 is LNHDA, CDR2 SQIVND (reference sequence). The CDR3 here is CASSTTGLGTEAFF. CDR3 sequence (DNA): TGTGCCAGTAGTACCACAGGGCTGGGTACTGAAGCTTTCTTT.

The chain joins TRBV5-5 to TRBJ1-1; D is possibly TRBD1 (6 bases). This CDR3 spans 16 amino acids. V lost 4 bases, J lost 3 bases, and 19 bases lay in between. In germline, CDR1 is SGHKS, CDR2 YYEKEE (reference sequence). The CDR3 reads CASSPNHRASYTEAFF. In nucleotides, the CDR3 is TGTGCCAGCAGCCCAAATCACAGGGCGAGTTACACTGAAGCTTTCTTT.

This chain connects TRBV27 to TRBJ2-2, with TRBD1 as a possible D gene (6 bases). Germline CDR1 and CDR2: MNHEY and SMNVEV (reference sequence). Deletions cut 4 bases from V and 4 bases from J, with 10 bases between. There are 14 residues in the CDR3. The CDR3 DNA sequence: TGTGCCAGCAGTTCCCCACAGGGCACCGGGGAGCTGTTTTTT. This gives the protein CASSSPQGTGELFF.

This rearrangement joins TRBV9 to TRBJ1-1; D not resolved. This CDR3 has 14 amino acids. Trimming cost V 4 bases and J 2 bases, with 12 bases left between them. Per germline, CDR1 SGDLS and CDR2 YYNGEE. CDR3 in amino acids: CASSPGFRNTEAFF. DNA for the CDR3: TGTGCCAGCAGCCCCGGTTTCCGTAACACTGAAGCTTTCTTT.

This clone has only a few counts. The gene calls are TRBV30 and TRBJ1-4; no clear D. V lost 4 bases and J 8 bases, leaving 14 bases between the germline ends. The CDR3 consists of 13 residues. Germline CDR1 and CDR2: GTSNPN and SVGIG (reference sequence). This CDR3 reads CAWNVGGGEKLFF. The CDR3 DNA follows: TGTGCCTGGAACGTTGGAGGCGGAGAAAAACTGTTTTTT.

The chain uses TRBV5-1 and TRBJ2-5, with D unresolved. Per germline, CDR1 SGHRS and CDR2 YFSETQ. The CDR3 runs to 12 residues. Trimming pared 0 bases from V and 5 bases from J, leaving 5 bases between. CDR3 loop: CASSLAGETQYF. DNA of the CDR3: TGCGCCAGCAGCTTGGCCGGTGAGACCCAGTACTTC.

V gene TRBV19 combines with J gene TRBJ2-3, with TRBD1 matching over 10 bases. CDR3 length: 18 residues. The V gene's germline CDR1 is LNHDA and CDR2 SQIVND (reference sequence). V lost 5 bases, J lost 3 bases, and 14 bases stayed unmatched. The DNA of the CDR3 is TGTGCCAGTAGTCTATACGGGACAGGGGCGAGTAGGACAGATACGCAGTATTTT. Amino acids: CASSLYGTGASRTDTQYF.

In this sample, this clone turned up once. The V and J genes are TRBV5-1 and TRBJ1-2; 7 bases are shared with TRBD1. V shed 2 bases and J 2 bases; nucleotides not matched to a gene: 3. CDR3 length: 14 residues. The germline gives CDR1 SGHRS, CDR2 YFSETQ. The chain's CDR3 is CASSFGTENYGYTF. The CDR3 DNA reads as TGCGCCAGCAGCTTTGGGACAGAAAACTATGGCTACACCTTC.

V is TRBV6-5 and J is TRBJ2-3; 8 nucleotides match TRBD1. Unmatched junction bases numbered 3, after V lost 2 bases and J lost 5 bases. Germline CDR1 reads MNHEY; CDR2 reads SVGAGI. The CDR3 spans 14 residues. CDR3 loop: CASSYDRGGDTQYF. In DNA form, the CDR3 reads TGTGCCAGCAGTTACGACAGGGGTGGAGATACGCAGTATTTT.

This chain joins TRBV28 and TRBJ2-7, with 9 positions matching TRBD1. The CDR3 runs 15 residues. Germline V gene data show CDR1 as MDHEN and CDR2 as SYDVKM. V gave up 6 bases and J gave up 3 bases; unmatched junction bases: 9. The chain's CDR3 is CASSESGTGFYEQYF. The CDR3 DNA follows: TGTGCCAGCAGCGAATCCGGGACAGGGTTCTACGAGCAGTACTTC.

CDR3 DNA sequence: TGTGCCAGCAGTGAACTTCATCCAAGCGGGGGGGCCACAGATACGCAGTATTTT. Its translation: CASSELHPSGGATDTQYF. The chain is built from TRBV6-1 and TRBJ2-3, with TRBD2 matching over 10 bases. The CDR3 consists of 18 residues. V shed 2 bases and J 2 bases; nucleotides not matched to a gene: 10. Germline CDR1 MNHNS, CDR2 SASEGT.

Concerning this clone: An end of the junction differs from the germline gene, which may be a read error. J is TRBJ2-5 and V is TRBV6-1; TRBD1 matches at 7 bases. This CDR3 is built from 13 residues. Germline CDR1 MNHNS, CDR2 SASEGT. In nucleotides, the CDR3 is TGCGCCTCCGCACAGGGGCAACGACAAGCCCAGTACTTC. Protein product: CASAQGQRQAQYF.

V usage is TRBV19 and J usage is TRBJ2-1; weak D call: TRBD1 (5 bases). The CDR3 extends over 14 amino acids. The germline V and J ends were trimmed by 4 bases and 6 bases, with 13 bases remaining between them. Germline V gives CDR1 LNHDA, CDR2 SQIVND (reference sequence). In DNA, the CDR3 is TGTGCCAGTAGTAACTCAGTGGGGCGCAATGAGCAGTTCTTC. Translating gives CASSNSVGRNEQFF. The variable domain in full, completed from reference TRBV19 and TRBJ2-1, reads DGGITQSPKYLFRKEGQNVTLSCEQNLNHDAMYWYRQDPGQGLRLIYYSQIVNDFQKGDIAEGYSVSREKKESFPLTVTSAQKNPTAFYLCASSNSVGRNEQFFGPGTRLTVL.